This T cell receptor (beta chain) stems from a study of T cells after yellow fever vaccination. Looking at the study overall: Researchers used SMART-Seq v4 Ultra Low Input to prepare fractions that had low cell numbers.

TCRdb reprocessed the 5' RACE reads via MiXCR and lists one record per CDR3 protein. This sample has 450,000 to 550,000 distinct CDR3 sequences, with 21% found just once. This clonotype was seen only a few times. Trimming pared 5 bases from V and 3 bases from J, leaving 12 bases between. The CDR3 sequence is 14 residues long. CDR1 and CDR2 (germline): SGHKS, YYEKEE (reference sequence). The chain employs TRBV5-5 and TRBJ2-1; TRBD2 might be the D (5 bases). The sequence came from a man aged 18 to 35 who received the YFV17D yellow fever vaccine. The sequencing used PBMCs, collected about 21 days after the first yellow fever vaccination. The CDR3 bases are TGTGCCAGCAGAGAGAGGGTTAACTACAATGAGCAGTTCTTC. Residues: CASRERVNYNEQFF.